This TCR beta chain was documented in a study of Tregs in tolerant kidney transplant recipients. The study, taken as a whole, reports: This study did not directly address biological reproducibility. Activated donor B cell expansion appeared to reveal the most relevant donor-specific TCRbeta repertoire. Validation in larger populations is needed because few patients were studied.

Germline CDR1 SGHDN, CDR2 FVKESK. The CDR3 length is 13 residues. Trimming left V 1 base short and J 8 bases short, with 9 bases between. Thawed PBMCs were FACS-sorted into unstimulated CD4+CD25+CD127- regulatory T cells, CD4+CD25- non-regulatory cells, CD4 and CD8 cells. In regard to this clone: Its target is not known.

Sequencing used immunoSEQ multiplex PCR; TCRdb keeps in-frame clones, though not all of them. The repertoire consists of tens of thousands of clones, with 90% to 95% occurring once and the leading ten covering 4.5% to 5%. The rearrangement joins TRBV14 to TRBJ1-3; D gene ambiguous. Sequenced: CD8+ T cells from blood. The sequence was collected from a human donor in good health. The CDR3 DNA reads as TGTGCCAGCAGCCAAGTCGGTTATCACACCATATATTTT. It encodes CASSQVGYHTIYF.